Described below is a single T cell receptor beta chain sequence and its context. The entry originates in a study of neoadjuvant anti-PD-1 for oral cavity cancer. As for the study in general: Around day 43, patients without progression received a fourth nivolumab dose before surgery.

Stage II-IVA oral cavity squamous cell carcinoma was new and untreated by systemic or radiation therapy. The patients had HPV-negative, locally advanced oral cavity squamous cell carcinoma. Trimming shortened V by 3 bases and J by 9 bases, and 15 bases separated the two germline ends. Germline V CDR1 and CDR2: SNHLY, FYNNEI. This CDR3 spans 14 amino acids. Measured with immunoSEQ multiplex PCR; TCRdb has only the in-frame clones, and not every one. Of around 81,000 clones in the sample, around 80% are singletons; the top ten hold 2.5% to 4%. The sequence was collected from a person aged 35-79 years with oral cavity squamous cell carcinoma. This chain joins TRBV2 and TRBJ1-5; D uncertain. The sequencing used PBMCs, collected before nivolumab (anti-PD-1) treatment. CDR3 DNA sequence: TGTGCCAGCAGTGATAAAAGGTCCCTTGGGCCCCAGCATTTT. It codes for CASSDKRSLGPQHF.